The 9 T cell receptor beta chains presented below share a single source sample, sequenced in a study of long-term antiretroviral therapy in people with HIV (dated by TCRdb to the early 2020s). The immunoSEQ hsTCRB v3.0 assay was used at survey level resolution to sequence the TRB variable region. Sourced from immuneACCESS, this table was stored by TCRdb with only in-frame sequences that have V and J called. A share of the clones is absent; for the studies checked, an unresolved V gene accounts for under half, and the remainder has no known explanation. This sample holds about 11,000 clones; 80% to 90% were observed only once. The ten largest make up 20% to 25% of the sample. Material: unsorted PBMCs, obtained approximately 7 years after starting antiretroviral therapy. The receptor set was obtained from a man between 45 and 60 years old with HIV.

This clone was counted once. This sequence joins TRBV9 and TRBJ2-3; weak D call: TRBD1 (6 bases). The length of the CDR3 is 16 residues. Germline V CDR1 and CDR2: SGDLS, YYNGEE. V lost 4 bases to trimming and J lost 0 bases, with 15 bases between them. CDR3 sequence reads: CASSHTSRGSTDTQYF. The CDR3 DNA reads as TGTGCCAGCAGCCATACCTCGAGGGGGAGCACAGATACGCAGTATTTT.

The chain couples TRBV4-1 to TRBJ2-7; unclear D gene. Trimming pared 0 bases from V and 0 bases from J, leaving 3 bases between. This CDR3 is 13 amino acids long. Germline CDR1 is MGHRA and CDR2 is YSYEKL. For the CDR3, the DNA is TGCGCCAGCAGCCAAGAGAGCTCCTACGAGCAGTACTTC. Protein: CASSQESSYEQYF.

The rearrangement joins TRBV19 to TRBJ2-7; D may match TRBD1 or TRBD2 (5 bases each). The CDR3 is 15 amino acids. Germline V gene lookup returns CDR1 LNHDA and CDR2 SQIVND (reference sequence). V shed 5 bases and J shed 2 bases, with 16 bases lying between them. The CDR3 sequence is CASSGDLHPPYEQYF. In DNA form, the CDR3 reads TGTGCCAGTAGTGGGGACCTCCACCCCCCCTACGAGCAGTACTTC.

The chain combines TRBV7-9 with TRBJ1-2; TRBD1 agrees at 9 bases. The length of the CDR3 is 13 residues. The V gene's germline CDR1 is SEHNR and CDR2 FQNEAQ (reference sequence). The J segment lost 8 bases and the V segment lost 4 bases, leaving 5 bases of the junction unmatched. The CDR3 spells CASSSTGGGGYTF. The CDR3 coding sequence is TGTGCCAGCAGCTCAACAGGGGGCGGCGGCTACACCTTC.

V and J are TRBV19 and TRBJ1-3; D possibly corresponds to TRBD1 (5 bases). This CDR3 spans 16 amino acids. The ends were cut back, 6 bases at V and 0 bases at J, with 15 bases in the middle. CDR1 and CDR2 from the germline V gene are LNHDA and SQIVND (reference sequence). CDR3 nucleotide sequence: TGTGCCAGTAGGCCGGGACTCTTTGACTCTGGAAACACCATATATTTT. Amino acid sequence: CASRPGLFDSGNTIYF.

The CDR3 is CASQGFHYSPSNYGYTF. The CDR3 nucleotides are TGTGCCAGCCAGGGATTTCACTACTCTCCCTCTAACTATGGCTACACCTTC. This chain links TRBV2 with TRBJ1-2; D may be TRBD1 (5 bases). CDR3 size: 17 residues. Trimming removed 8 bases from V and 0 bases from J, with 22 bases in between. CDR1 is SNHLY and CDR2 is FYNNEI in the germline V gene.

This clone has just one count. The CDR3 here is CASGGQVGSYEQYF. Written as DNA, the CDR3 is TGTGCCAGCGGCGGACAGGTGGGCTCCTACGAGCAGTACTTC. The gene calls are TRBV5-6 and TRBJ2-7, with 7 nucleotides matching TRBD1. The CDR3 loop spans 14 amino acids. The V segment lost 7 bases and the J segment 0 bases; nucleotides outside the gene matches: 7. Looked up from germline, CDR1 is SGHDT and CDR2 is YYEEEE.

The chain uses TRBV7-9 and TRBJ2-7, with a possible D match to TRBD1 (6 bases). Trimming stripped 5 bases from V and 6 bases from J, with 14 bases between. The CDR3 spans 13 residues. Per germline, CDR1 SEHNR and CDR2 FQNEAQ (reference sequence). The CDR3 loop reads CASSPVDRSEQYF. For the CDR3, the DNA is TGTGCCAGCAGCCCTGTAGACAGGAGCGAGCAGTACTTC.

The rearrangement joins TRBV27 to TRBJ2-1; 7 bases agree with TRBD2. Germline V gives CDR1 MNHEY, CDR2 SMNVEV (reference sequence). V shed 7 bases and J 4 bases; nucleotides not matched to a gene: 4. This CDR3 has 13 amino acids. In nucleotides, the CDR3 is TGTGCCAGCACACCGGGGGGTTACAATGAGCAGTTCTTC. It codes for CASTPGGYNEQFF.